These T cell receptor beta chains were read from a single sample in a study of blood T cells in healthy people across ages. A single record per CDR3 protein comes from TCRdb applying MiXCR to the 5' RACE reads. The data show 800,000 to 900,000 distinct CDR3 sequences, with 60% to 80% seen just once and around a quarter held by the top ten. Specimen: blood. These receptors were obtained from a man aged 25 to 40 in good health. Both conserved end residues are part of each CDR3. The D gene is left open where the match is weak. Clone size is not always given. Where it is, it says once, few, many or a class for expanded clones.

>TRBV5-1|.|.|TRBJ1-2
TGCGCCAGCAGCTTGGTTACGGATCCCGGCTATGGCTACACCTTC
CASSLVTDPGYGYTF
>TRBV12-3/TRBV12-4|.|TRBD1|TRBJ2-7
TGTGCCAGCAGTGCCATGGACAGGGCCGAGCAGTACTTC
CASSAMDRAEQYF
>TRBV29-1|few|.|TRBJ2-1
TGCAGCGTCCCCGTTGCCCAGGGATACAATGAGCAGTTCTTC
CSVPVAQGYNEQFF
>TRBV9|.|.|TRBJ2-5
TGTGCCAGCAGCGGAAGCGGCCTACCCCAAGAGACCCAGTACTTC
CASSGSGLPQETQYF
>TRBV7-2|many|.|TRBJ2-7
TGTGCCAGCAGCCGAGGTGGGGGGGCACTCTCCTACGAGCAGTACTTC
CASSRGGGALSYEQYF
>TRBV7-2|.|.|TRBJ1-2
TGTGCCACCCCAGGGGAGGTCTCCTCCTATGGCTACACCTTC
CATPGEVSSYGYTF
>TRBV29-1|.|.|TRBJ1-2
TGCAGCGCCTCCGGTGTGGGCATTGCTAACTATGGCTACACCTTC
CSASGVGIANYGYTF
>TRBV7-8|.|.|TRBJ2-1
TGTGCCAGCAGCTTAGTACTAGGACGGTCCTACGAGCAGTTCTTC
CASSLVLGRSYEQFF
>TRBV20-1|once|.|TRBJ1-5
TGCAGTGCCACAAAGGGATTACTTAATCAGCCCCAGCATTTT
CSATKGLLNQPQHF
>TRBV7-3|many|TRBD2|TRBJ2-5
TGTGCATCTGGGACTAGTCGTAAAGAGACCCAGTACTTC
CASGTSRKETQYF
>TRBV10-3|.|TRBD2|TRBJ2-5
TGTGCCATCAACGAAGCGGGAGGTTTGGAGACCCAGTACTTC
CAINEAGGLETQYF
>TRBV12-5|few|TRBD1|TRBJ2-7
TGTGCCCCACAGGGGCACGAGCAGTACTTC
CAPQGHEQYF
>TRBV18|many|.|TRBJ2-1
TGTGCCAGCTCACCGTCGGGTGTCGATGAGCAGTTCTTC
CASSPSGVDEQFF
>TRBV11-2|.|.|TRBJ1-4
TGTGCCAGCAGCGGACTTGGAGAAGGGCCTAATGAAAAACTGTTTTTT
CASSGLGEGPNEKLFF
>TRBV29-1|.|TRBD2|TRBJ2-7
TGCAGCGTTGAAGATAGCGGGGACGCCGACGAGCAGTACTTC
CSVEDSGDADEQYF
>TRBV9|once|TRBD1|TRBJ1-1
TGTGCCAGCAGCGTCGGAGGGGGCGCCCAGGCTGAAGCTTTCTTT
CASSVGGGAQAEAFF
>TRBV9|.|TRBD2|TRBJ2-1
TGTGCCAGCAGCGTAGGGGGACTAGCGGGGGCAGGACAGTTCTTC
CASSVGGLAGAGQFF
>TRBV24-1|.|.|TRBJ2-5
TGTGCCGCCAGTAAAGGGTTAGAGACCCAGTACTTC
CAASKGLETQYF
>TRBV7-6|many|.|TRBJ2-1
TGTGCCAGCAGCCGGGGGTTCAATGAGCAGTTCTTC
CASSRGFNEQFF
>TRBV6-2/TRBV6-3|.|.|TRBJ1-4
TGTGCCAGCAGCGGGACTAATGAAAAACTGTTTTTT
CASSGTNEKLFF
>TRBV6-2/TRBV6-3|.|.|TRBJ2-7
TGTGCCAGCACCATTGGGAGGAGGGTAAACTACGAGCAGTACTTC
CASTIGRRVNYEQYF
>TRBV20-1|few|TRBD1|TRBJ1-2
TGCAGTGCTACTCAGGGGGGGAGAAACTATGGCTACACCTTC
CSATQGGRNYGYTF
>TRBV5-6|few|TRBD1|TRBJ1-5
TGTGCCAGCAGCTTCGGGACAGGGGGGATTCAGCCCCAGCATTTT
CASSFGTGGIQPQHF